Shown below are 27 T cell receptor beta chains from a single sample sequenced in a study of cytomegalovirus exposure and HLA in healthy donors. Assay: immunoSEQ multiplex PCR; the TCRdb copy retains only in-frame clones and omits some. The data contain about 65,000 clones, 94% of them singletons. Material: PBMCs. Receptor source: a man aged 18 to 29 in good health and CMV-seropositive.

As DNA, the CDR3 is TGTGCCAGCAGCTCCTTCCGACCAGGGTACAATGAGCAGTTCTTC. This gives the protein CASSSFRPGYNEQFF. J is TRBJ2-1 and V is TRBV9, with D tentatively TRBD1 (5 bases). Germline V gene data show CDR1 as SGDLS and CDR2 as YYNGEE. V gave up 4 bases and J gave up 4 bases, with 15 bases separating them. The CDR3 contains 15 residues.

V gene TRBV27 combines with J gene TRBJ2-1; D possibly corresponds to TRBD2 (6 bases). V shed 3 bases and J shed 0 bases, with 9 bases lying between them. Germline V lookup: CDR1 MNHEY, CDR2 SMNVEV (reference sequence). The CDR3 consists of 15 residues. CDR3 nucleotide sequence: TGTGCCAGCAGTTTGGTCGGGAGCTCCTACAATGAGCAGTTCTTC. This translates into CASSLVGSSYNEQFF.

This clone was picked up many times. This CDR3 is CASRETANTGELFF. The CDR3 DNA sequence: TGCGCCAGCAGAGAGACAGCGAACACCGGGGAGCTGTTTTTT. This sequence joins TRBV10-1 and TRBJ2-2, with D perhaps TRBD1 (5 bases). V lost 6 bases and J lost 0, with 8 bases in between. The CDR3 extends over 14 amino acids. Germline V gives CDR1 WNHNN, CDR2 SYGVQD (reference sequence).

This chain joins TRBV6-1 and TRBJ2-3; TRBD1 is a possible D gene (6 bases). This CDR3 spans 15 amino acids. The V gene lost 4 bases and the J gene lost 5 bases, with 16 bases spanning the gap. Germline V lookup: CDR1 MNHNS, CDR2 SASEGT. CDR3 region: CASSGPGAVGDTQYF. In DNA form, the CDR3 reads TGTGCCAGCAGTGGGCCAGGGGCTGTCGGAGATACGCAGTATTTT.

This chain connects TRBV18 to TRBJ1-3; TRBD1 aligns across 9 bases. The germline V gene has CDR1 KGHSH and CDR2 LQKENI. This CDR3 is built from 17 residues. Trimming took 0 bases from V and 1 from J; bases not matched to a gene: 4. The CDR3 coding sequence is TGTGCCAGCTCACCACCCCCCGGGACAGGGTCTGGAAACACCATATATTTT. Translation gives CASSPPPGTGSGNTIYF.

V is TRBV9 and J is TRBJ2-7; 8 nucleotides line up with TRBD1. This CDR3 is 15 amino acids long. Germline values: CDR1 SGDLS, CDR2 YYNGEE. Trimming took 7 bases from V and 5 from J; bases not matched to a gene: 14. DNA of the CDR3: TGTGCCAGCGGAGGCCTTCAGGGGGCGCAGGACGAGCAGTACTTC. It is translated as CASGGLQGAQDEQYF. Full variable domain (remainder filled in from reference TRBV9 and TRBJ2-7): DSGVTQTPKHLITATGQRVTLRCSPRSGDLSVYWYQQSLDQGLQFLIQYYNGEERAKGNILERFSAQQFPDLHSELNLSSLELGDSALYFCASGGLQGAQDEQYFGPGTRLTVT.

This chain joins TRBV19 and TRBJ1-2; unclear D gene. This CDR3 region has 15 residues. Per germline, CDR1 LNHDA and CDR2 SQIVND (reference sequence). V dropped 5 bases and J dropped 2 bases, with 15 bases sitting between them. The DNA for the CDR3 is TGTGCCAGTAGTGTGGAGGCACCAGCGAACTATGGCTACACCTTC. This sequence encodes CASSVEAPANYGYTF.

This clone has just one count. V gene TRBV27 combines with J gene TRBJ2-7; the D gene is possibly TRBD2 (6 bases). V gave up 2 bases and J gave up 4 bases, with 15 bases separating them. Germline V gene lookup returns CDR1 MNHEY and CDR2 SMNVEV (reference sequence). This CDR3 region has 15 residues. CDR3 in DNA: TGTGCCAGCAGTTTAATTGGCGCGGGGATTTACGAGCAGTACTTC. Translation gives CASSLIGAGIYEQYF.

The V gene is TRBV7-8, the J gene TRBJ2-7; 10 nucleotides line up with TRBD1. Looked up from germline, CDR1 is SGHVS and CDR2 is FQNEAQ. Trimming at V came to 3 bases and at J to 1 base, leaving 3 bases not matched to a gene. The CDR3 contains 15 residues. CDR3 region: CASSFDRGLSYEQYF. CDR3 DNA sequence: TGTGCCAGCAGCTTTGACAGGGGGCTTTCCTACGAGCAGTACTTC.

This clone was detected only once. This chain connects TRBV18 to TRBJ2-1; 7 nucleotides agree with TRBD1. Germline V gives CDR1 KGHSH, CDR2 LQKENI. There are 15 residues in the CDR3. The junction had 6 bases not matched to a gene; V was cut back by 5 bases and J by 2 bases. CDR3 amino acids: CASSKGTAPYNEQFF. DNA for the CDR3: TGTGCCAGCTCAAAAGGGACAGCGCCCTACAATGAGCAGTTCTTC.

V usage is TRBV29-1 and J usage is TRBJ2-3, with a weak D call TRBD1 (6 bases). From germline, CDR1 is SQVTM and CDR2 ANQGSEA. CDR3 length equals 13 residues. Deletions cut 6 bases from V and 3 bases from J, with 13 bases between. CDR3 coding DNA: TGCAGCGTCAGGGGAGTGGGGACAGATACGCAGTATTTT. Its protein product is CSVRGVGTDTQYF.

The CDR3 loop is CASIGLAGSYEQYF. In DNA, the CDR3 is TGTGCCAGCATAGGGCTAGCGGGATCCTACGAGCAGTACTTC. This sequence joins TRBV6-5 and TRBJ2-7; TRBD2 aligns across 9 bases. With 7 bases clipped from V and 1 base from J, the junction kept 5 bases outside the gene matches. Germline V lookup: CDR1 MNHEY, CDR2 SVGAGI. This CDR3 has 14 residues.

The CDR3 DNA reads TGTGCCAGCAGTCCCGTTCAGGGAACGGATGGCTACACCTTC. The encoded protein is CASSPVQGTDGYTF. The V gene is TRBV28, the J gene TRBJ1-2, with D maybe TRBD1 (5 bases). Trimming took off 5 bases at V and 6 bases at J, with 16 bases between the two ends. The CDR3 extends over 14 amino acids. Germline CDR1 and CDR2: MDHEN and SYDVKM.

V and J are TRBV6-1 and TRBJ2-5; 8 bases match TRBD1. Germline V CDR1 and CDR2: MNHNS, SASEGT. The V gene end was trimmed by 6 bases and the J gene end by 1 base; junction bases not matched to a gene: 16. The CDR3 has 18 amino acids. The CDR3 sequence: CASRELDRGLLLQETQYF. As DNA, the CDR3 is TGTGCCAGCAGAGAATTAGACAGGGGACTTTTGCTCCAAGAGACCCAGTACTTC.

This chain links TRBV19 with TRBJ2-1, with a possible D match to TRBD2 (5 bases). The CDR3 is 14 amino acids. V lost 6 bases and J 8 bases, leaving 17 bases between the germline ends. Germline CDR1 and CDR2: LNHDA and SQIVND (reference sequence). The CDR3 spells CASRSPLVVDEQFF. CDR3 sequence (DNA): TGTGCCAGTAGATCACCACTAGTCGTCGATGAGCAGTTCTTC.

The genes are TRBV4-1 and TRBJ1-5; no reliable D call. The length of the CDR3 is 17 residues. The ends were cut back, 0 bases at V and 1 base at J, with 13 bases in the middle. CDR1 and CDR2 (germline): MGHRA, YSYEKL. CDR3 sequence: CASSQDRLTESNQPQHF. The CDR3, as DNA: TGCGCCAGCAGCCAAGACCGTCTCACCGAGAGCAATCAGCCCCAGCATTTT.

This rearrangement joins TRBV10-1 to TRBJ2-2, with TRBD1 identical over 7 bases. The germline V gene has CDR1 WNHNN and CDR2 SYGVQD (reference sequence). There are 17 residues in the CDR3. J was trimmed by 1 base and V by 4 bases; bases with no gene match: 9. The DNA for the CDR3 is TGCGCCAGCAGTGTTAATCCCGGGACAGTGAACACCGGGGAGCTGTTTTTT. This encodes CASSVNPGTVNTGELFF.

In DNA, the CDR3 is TGTGCCAGCAGCTTAATGAGGGTAACCGGGGAGCTGTTTTTT. Translating it yields CASSLMRVTGELFF. V gene TRBV11-2 combines with J gene TRBJ2-2, with D maybe TRBD2 (5 bases). Germline lookup yields CDR1 SGHAT and CDR2 FQNNGV. The CDR3 contains 14 residues. V shed 2 bases and J shed 5 bases, with 9 bases lying between them.

The genes are TRBV2 and TRBJ1-1, with D perhaps TRBD1 (6 bases). Germline assignment: CDR1 SNHLY and CDR2 FYNNEI. The CDR3 is 15 amino acids. The V gene lost 6 bases and the J gene lost 5 bases, with 19 bases spanning the gap. The CDR3 DNA follows: TGTGCCAGCAGCGAGGACAGTACGGTGGGGACTGAAGCTTTCTTT. This sequence encodes CASSEDSTVGTEAFF.

The rearrangement joins TRBV6-1 to TRBJ2-7; 8 bases map to TRBD1. Germline V CDR1 and CDR2: MNHNS, SASEGT. The length of the CDR3 is 13 residues. Trimming removed 7 bases from V and 3 bases from J; junction bases left unmatched: 5. The CDR3: CASTTDRVYEQYF. The DNA for the CDR3 is TGTGCCAGCACCACGGACAGGGTCTACGAGCAGTACTTC.

This chain uses TRBV28 with TRBJ1-1; TRBD1 might be the D (6 bases). V lost 8 bases and J 0 bases, leaving 13 bases between the germline ends. The CDR3 is made up of 14 amino acids. The germline gives CDR1 MDHEN, CDR2 SYDVKM. The CDR3 loop reads CASGSGAMNTEAFF. In DNA, the CDR3 is TGTGCCAGCGGGTCAGGGGCGATGAACACTGAAGCTTTCTTT.

The chain is built from TRBV7-3 and TRBJ1-2; D is undetermined. The CDR3 spans 16 residues. Trimming left V 4 bases short and J 5 bases short, with 20 bases between. The germline V gene has CDR1 SGHTA and CDR2 FQGTGA. The CDR3 spells CASSSPPGAVWYGYTF. In DNA form, the CDR3 reads TGTGCCAGCAGCTCCCCCCCCGGCGCGGTTTGGTATGGCTACACCTTC.

V usage is TRBV7-9 and J usage is TRBJ2-1, with 7 bases identical to TRBD1. From germline, CDR1 is SEHNR and CDR2 FQNEAQ (reference sequence). The CDR3 is 14 amino acids. Unmatched junction bases numbered 0, after V lost 0 bases and J lost 4 bases. For the CDR3, the DNA is TGTGCCAGCAGCTTAGCGGGACAGTACAATGAGCAGTTCTTC. Translated: CASSLAGQYNEQFF.

This clone was detected only a few times. The CDR3 is CASSLLGLKNTGELFF. The DNA for the CDR3 is TGTGCCAGCAGTTTGCTAGGACTAAAAAACACCGGGGAGCTGTTTTTT. The V gene is TRBV28, the J gene TRBJ2-2; D perhaps matches TRBD2 (6 bases). Trimming removed 3 bases from V and 2 bases from J, with 13 bases in between. Germline loops: CDR1 MDHEN, CDR2 SYDVKM. The CDR3 has 16 residues.

The J gene is TRBJ1-5, the V gene TRBV4-1; 8 positions match TRBD1. This CDR3 spans 15 amino acids. Germline V gene data show CDR1 as MGHRA and CDR2 as YSYEKL. The ends lost 2 bases at V and 2 bases at J; junction bases unmatched: 2. The CDR3: CASSQLTGGNQPQHF. CDR3 sequence (DNA): TGCGCCAGCAGCCAACTGACAGGGGGCAATCAGCCCCAGCATTTT.

The chain is built from TRBV6-5 and TRBJ2-7; the match to TRBD2 covers 9 bases. V trimming: 5 bases; J trimming: 4 bases; junction bases outside the gene matches: 9. CDR1 and CDR2 from the germline V gene are MNHEY and SVGAGI. This CDR3 has 15 amino acids. In DNA form, the CDR3 reads TGTGCCAGCAGTCCCAGCGGGGGGTATCTATACGAGCAGTACTTC. Residues: CASSPSGGYLYEQYF.

This clone was observed once. V usage is TRBV11-2 and J usage is TRBJ2-1, with D perhaps TRBD2 (5 bases). Trimming took off 6 bases at V and 8 bases at J, with 17 bases between the two ends. This CDR3 is built from 14 residues. Germline V gives CDR1 SGHAT, CDR2 FQNNGV. CDR3 DNA: TGTGCCAGCAGAGCCACAGCCGGGATCGATGAGCAGTTCTTC. Its protein is CASRATAGIDEQFF. The variable domain in full, completed from reference TRBV11-2 and TRBJ2-1, reads EAGVAQSPRYKIIEKRQSVAFWCNPISGHATLYWYQQILGQGPKLLIQFQNNGVVDDSQLPKDRFSAERLKGVDSTLKIQPAKLEDSAVYLCASRATAGIDEQFFGPGTRLTVL.